The T cell receptor beta chain under discussion was sequenced for a study of CD8 T cells in Susac syndrome. The RNA input was about 0.5 to 1 ug, and it was reverse transcribed with random hexamers. Coverage of TCR beta CDR3 amplification by immunoSEQ multiplex PCR extended to 54 Vbeta and 13 Jbeta. TCRdb independently ran MiXCR on the immunoSEQ multiplex PCR reads; one entry per CDR3 protein. The sample carries 200,000 or so distinct CDR3 sequences, roughly 95% recorded once. TCR beta from blood CD8+ and CD4+ T cells was sequenced. The length of the CDR3 is 14 residues. The V gene's germline CDR1 is GTSNPN and CDR2 SVGIG (reference sequence). V was pared by 7 bases and J by 7 bases, with 22 bases between.

The origin of this receptor is a human donor with multiple sclerosis. The sequenced sample consisted of CD4+ T cells from PBMCs. J is TRBJ2-5 and V is TRBV30, with D perhaps matching TRBD2 (5 bases). The CDR3 sequence: CAYQNSLLSGTQYF. Here the CDR3 DNA reads TGTGCCTATCAGAATAGCCTTCTCAGCGGGACCCAGTACTTC.